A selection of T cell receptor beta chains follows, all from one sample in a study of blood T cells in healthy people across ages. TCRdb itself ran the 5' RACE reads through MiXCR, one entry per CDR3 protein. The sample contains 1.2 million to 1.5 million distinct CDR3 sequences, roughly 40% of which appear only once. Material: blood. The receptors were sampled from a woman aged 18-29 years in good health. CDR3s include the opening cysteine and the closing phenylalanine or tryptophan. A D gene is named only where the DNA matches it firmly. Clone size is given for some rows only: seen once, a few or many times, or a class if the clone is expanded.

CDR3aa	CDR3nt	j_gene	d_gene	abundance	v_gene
CASSVHKGNQPQHF	TGTGCCAGCAGTGTACATAAGGGCAATCAGCCCCAGCATTTT	TRBJ1-5	NA	NA	TRBV12-3/TRBV12-4
CASQRAGANYGYTF	TGTGCCTCACAGCGGGCAGGGGCAAACTATGGCTACACCTTC	TRBJ1-2	NA	NA	TRBV4-2
CATSDSSPGTEAFF	TGTGCCACCAGTGATTCGTCCCCGGGCACTGAAGCTTTCTTT	TRBJ1-1	NA	few	TRBV24-1
CASSLALTGDGYGYTF	TGTGCCAGCAGCTTAGCTTTGACAGGGGACGGCTATGGCTACACCTTC	TRBJ1-2	TRBD1	NA	TRBV7-9
CASSRTDNEQFF	TGTGCCAGCAGCCGGACTGACAATGAGCAGTTCTTC	TRBJ2-1	NA	many	TRBV12-3/TRBV12-4
CASSPGDRDTYGYTF	TGTGCCAGCAGCCCCGGGGACAGGGATACCTATGGCTACACCTTC	TRBJ1-2	TRBD1	few	TRBV7-9
CASSRQSTNEKLFF	TGTGCCAGCAGTCGACAGTCAACTAATGAAAAACTGTTTTTT	TRBJ1-4	NA	few	TRBV12-3/TRBV12-4
CSARALSDSNQPQHF	TGCAGTGCTAGAGCCCTCAGTGATAGCAATCAGCCCCAGCATTTT	TRBJ1-5	NA	few	TRBV20-1
CASSLGALAKNIQYF	TGTGCCAGCAGTTTAGGTGCCTTAGCCAAAAACATTCAGTACTTC	TRBJ2-4	NA	few	TRBV28
CASSPSREKLFF	TGCGCCAGCAGCCCCTCCAGGGAAAAACTGTTTTTT	TRBJ1-4	NA	NA	TRBV5-1
CASSLLGRLAGWPGETQYF	TGTGCCAGCAGCTTATTAGGCCGGCTAGCGGGATGGCCGGGGGAGACCCAGTACTTC	TRBJ2-5	TRBD2	NA	TRBV11-2
CASSFPGATSTDTQYF	TGTGCCAGCAGTTTCCCGGGAGCTACTAGCACAGATACGCAGTATTTT	TRBJ2-3	NA	NA	TRBV28
CASSLVAGFNRDTQYF	TGTGCCAGCAGCTTAGTTGCGGGTTTTAATAGAGATACGCAGTATTTT	TRBJ2-3	NA	few	TRBV7-2
CASSNDRTNEKLFF	TGTGCCAGCAGCAACGACAGGACTAATGAAAAACTGTTTTTT	TRBJ1-4	NA	few	TRBV7-6
CASSQVSTVSYEQYF	TGCGCCAGCAGCCAAGTCTCGACAGTATCCTACGAGCAGTACTTC	TRBJ2-7	NA	NA	TRBV4-1
CASSLATGGEQFF	TGCGCCAGCAGCTTGGCGACAGGAGGTGAGCAGTTCTTC	TRBJ2-1	NA	few	TRBV5-1